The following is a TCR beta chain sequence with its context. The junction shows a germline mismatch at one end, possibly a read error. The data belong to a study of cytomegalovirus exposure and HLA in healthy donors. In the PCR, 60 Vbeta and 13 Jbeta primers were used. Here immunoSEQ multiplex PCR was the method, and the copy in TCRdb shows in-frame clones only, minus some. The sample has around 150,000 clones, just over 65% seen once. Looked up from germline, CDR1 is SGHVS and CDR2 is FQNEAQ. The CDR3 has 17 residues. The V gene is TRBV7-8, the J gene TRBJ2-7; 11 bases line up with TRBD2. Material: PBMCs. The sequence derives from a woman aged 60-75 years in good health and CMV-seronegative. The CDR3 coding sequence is TGTGCCAGCAGCACAATAGCGGGGGGGCGTTCCCCTTACGAGCAGCACTTC. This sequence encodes CASSTIAGGRSPYEQHF.